The 28 T cell receptor beta chains presented below share a single source sample, sequenced in a study of blood T cell repertoires in COVID-19. Some clones are missing from TCRdb's copy, which holds only in-frame ones; the method was immunoSEQ multiplex PCR. The data hold about 210,000 clones, with around nine tenths observed a single time. Sequencing used PBMCs or T cells enriched from blood (not recorded which). Every receptor here comes from a man younger than 40 in a cohort exposed to, infected with or recovered from COVID-19 (not recorded which).

The chain recombines TRBV9 with TRBJ1-2; D is unclear. This CDR3 has 14 residues. V shed 4 bases and J shed 4 bases, with 14 bases lying between them. CDR1 is SGDLS and CDR2 is YYNGEE in the germline V gene. The CDR3 sequence is CASSLEDGSYGYTF. CDR3 sequence (DNA): TGTGCCAGCAGCCTAGAGGACGGGAGCTATGGCTACACCTTC.

The chain employs TRBV19 and TRBJ1-5; 10 nucleotides line up with TRBD1. V shed 9 bases, J shed 3 bases, and the junction held 5 bases outside the gene matches. Germline V CDR1 and CDR2: LNHDA, SQIVND (reference sequence). This CDR3 contains 14 residues. As DNA, the CDR3 is TGTGCCAGCGGGGACAGGGGCTACAATCAGCCCCAGCATTTT. It codes for CASGDRGYNQPQHF. Combining the CDR3 with reference TRBV19 and TRBJ1-5 gives the whole variable domain DGGITQSPKYLFRKEGQNVTLSCEQNLNHDAMYWYRQDPGQGLRLIYYSQIVNDFQKGDIAEGYSVSREKKESFPLTVTSAQKNPTAFYLCASGDRGYNQPQHFGDGTRLSIL.

This chain links TRBV28 with TRBJ2-7; 12 bases agree with TRBD2. This CDR3 region has 16 residues. Germline-derived CDR1 and CDR2 are MDHEN and SYDVKM. The V gene end was trimmed by 5 bases and the J gene end by 1 base; junction bases not matched to a gene: 6. In DNA, the CDR3 is TGTGCCAGCAGTCACCTAGCGGGAGGGGATTCCTACGAGCAGTACTTC. It yields the protein CASSHLAGGDSYEQYF. Looking up the rest from reference TRBV28 and TRBJ2-7 gives the full variable domain: DVKVTQSSRYLVKRTGEKVFLECVQDMDHENMFWYRQDPGLGLRLIYFSYDVKMKEKGDIPEGYSVSREKKERFSLILESASTNQTSMYLCASSHLAGGDSYEQYFGPGTRLTVT.

The CDR3 protein is CASSSERGTSGGSSYEQYF. The CDR3 DNA follows: TGTGCCAGCAGCAGCGAGAGAGGGACTAGCGGGGGGAGCTCCTACGAGCAGTACTTC. The rearrangement joins TRBV21-1 to TRBJ2-7; TRBD2 was called by the table and not checked on the DNA. TRBV21-1 is marked as a pseudogene. There are 19 residues in the CDR3.

This chain links TRBV19 with TRBJ1-3; tentatively, D is TRBD1 (6 bases). The CDR3 loop spans 13 amino acids. CDR1 LNHDA and CDR2 SQIVND come from the germline V gene (reference sequence). V was clipped by 7 bases and J by 13 bases, with 20 bases between them. The DNA for the CDR3 is TGTGCCAGTAAAGACCTACAGGGAGACCATATATATTTT. Residues: CASKDLQGDHIYF.

This chain connects TRBV28 to TRBJ2-5; possible D gene TRBD2, 6 bases. V lost 4 bases to trimming and J lost 5 bases, with 17 bases between them. The CDR3 covers 15 residues. In germline, CDR1 is MDHEN, CDR2 SYDVKM. The CDR3 is CASSWGGVTSETQYF. CDR3 bases: TGTGCCAGCAGTTGGGGCGGGGTAACGAGTGAGACCCAGTACTTC. The variable domain in full, completed from reference TRBV28 and TRBJ2-5, reads DVKVTQSSRYLVKRTGEKVFLECVQDMDHENMFWYRQDPGLGLRLIYFSYDVKMKEKGDIPEGYSVSREKKERFSLILESASTNQTSMYLCASSWGGVTSETQYFGPGTRLLVL.

J is TRBJ1-4 and V is TRBV19; D may be TRBD1 (5 bases). V lost 5 bases to trimming and J lost 8 bases, with 12 bases between them. The CDR3 has 13 residues. Germline V gives CDR1 LNHDA, CDR2 SQIVND (reference sequence). Here the CDR3 DNA reads TGTGCCAGTAGTCGGCTGGAGGGGGAAAAACTGTTTTTT. Its translation: CASSRLEGEKLFF.

The chain is built from TRBV7-2 and TRBJ1-6, with 10 bases matching TRBD1. The CDR3 is made up of 16 amino acids. Per the germline V gene, CDR1 is SGHTA and CDR2 is FQGNSA. After removal of 8 bases from V and 7 bases from J, the junction contained 11 bases not matched to a gene. CDR3 DNA: TGTGCCAGCCGACCAGGGACAGGGGAATACAATTCACCCCTCCACTTT. This encodes CASRPGTGEYNSPLHF.

This chain joins TRBV7-8 and TRBJ1-1; TRBD1 matches at 8 bases. CDR1 is SGHVS, CDR2 FQNEAQ, per germline. CDR3 length equals 14 residues. V shed 5 bases and J 5 bases; nucleotides not matched to a gene: 7. The CDR3 region has the DNA TGTGCCAGCAGCACTAACAGGGGGGCAACTGAAGCTTTCTTT. Protein sequence: CASSTNRGATEAFF.

The DNA for the CDR3 is TGCGCCAGCAGCCAAGGCGGACAGGGTGGACAGCCCCAGCATTTT. Translating it yields CASSQGGQGGQPQHF. The chain links TRBV4-1 to TRBJ1-5; TRBD1 matches 8 bases. The junction had 6 bases not matched to a gene; V was cut back by 1 base and J by 7 bases. This CDR3 comprises 15 residues. Germline CDR1 reads MGHRA; CDR2 reads YSYEKL.

The CDR3: CASREGVYGYTF. The CDR3 bases are TGTGCCAGTAGGGAGGGCGTCTATGGCTACACCTTC. The V gene is TRBV19, the J gene TRBJ1-2; no definite D call. Germline V gene sequence: CDR1 LNHDA, CDR2 SQIVND (reference sequence). This CDR3 is built from 12 residues. Trimming pared 6 bases from V and 4 bases from J, leaving 9 bases between.

V usage is TRBV5-4 and J usage is TRBJ2-7; D is possibly TRBD2 (5 bases). The germline V gene has CDR1 SGHNT and CDR2 YYREEE (reference sequence). Trimming shortened V by 2 bases and J by 7 bases, and 13 bases separated the two germline ends. CDR3 length: 13 amino acids. The CDR3 spells CASSLTGRMEQYF. CDR3 nucleotide sequence: TGTGCCAGCAGCTTAACGGGGAGAATGGAGCAGTACTTC.

This chain joins TRBV5-6 and TRBJ1-2; no definite D call. Germline CDR1 reads SGHDT; CDR2 reads YYEEEE. The CDR3 contains 13 residues. Trimming left V 6 bases short and J 8 bases short, with 17 bases between. The CDR3 DNA reads as TGTGCCAGCACCCCCGAGCCTTTCCGGGGCTACACCTTC. It specifies CASTPEPFRGYTF.

The rearrangement joins TRBV28 to TRBJ1-2, with D possibly being TRBD1 (6 bases). Germline CDR1 and CDR2: MDHEN and SYDVKM. Trimming removed 3 bases from V and 3 bases from J, with 14 bases in between. This CDR3 is 15 amino acids long. The CDR3 nucleotides read TGTGCCAGCAGTTTTGTTTCAGGGGTGCACTATGGCTACACCTTC. Protein: CASSFVSGVHYGYTF.

V gene TRBV14 combines with J gene TRBJ2-5; a possible D gene is TRBD1 (6 bases). The CDR3 consists of 18 residues. The germline V and J ends were trimmed by 4 bases and 5 bases, with 26 bases remaining between them. Germline V gene sequence: CDR1 SGHDN, CDR2 FVKESK. Here the CDR3 DNA reads TGTGCCAGCAGCCCCCAATACTTCGCAGGACAGTATCAGGAGACCCAGTACTTC. It specifies CASSPQYFAGQYQETQYF.

V and J are TRBV6-5 and TRBJ2-7; TRBD1 agrees at 8 bases. The junction had 6 bases not matched to a gene; V was cut back by 5 bases and J by 9 bases. The CDR3 covers 12 residues. CDR1 is MNHEY, CDR2 SVGAGI, per germline. The CDR3 loop is CASSRTGQWQYF. CDR3 in DNA: TGTGCCAGCAGTAGGACAGGGCAGTGGCAGTACTTC.

The chain links TRBV18 to TRBJ2-3; D remains ambiguous. The V and J ends lost 1 base and 0 bases respectively, with 5 bases between them. CDR1 is KGHSH, CDR2 LQKENI, per germline. There are 14 residues in the CDR3. CDR3 amino acids: CASSPRASTDTQYF. For the CDR3, the DNA is TGTGCCAGCTCACCACGGGCCAGCACAGATACGCAGTATTTT. Using reference TRBV18 and TRBJ2-3 for the parts outside the CDR3, the full variable domain is NAGVMQNPRHLVRRRGQEARLRCSPMKGHSHVYWYRQLPEEGLKFMVYLQKENIIDESGMPKERFSAEFPKEGPSILRIQQVVRGDSAAYFCASSPRASTDTQYFGPGTRLTVL.

This clone was recorded only once. CDR3 sequence: CASIGVPGGEKLFF. The CDR3 DNA reads TGTGCCAGCATTGGAGTCCCGGGAGGGGAAAAACTGTTTTTT. This chain uses TRBV28 with TRBJ1-4; D gene uncertain. Germline-derived CDR1 and CDR2 are MDHEN and SYDVKM. V was trimmed by 7 bases and J by 8 bases, leaving 17 bases between them. The CDR3 spans 14 residues.

The V gene is TRBV27, the J gene TRBJ2-2; weak D call: TRBD2 (6 bases). Trimming removed 5 bases at V and 5 bases at J, with 21 bases between. CDR3 length: 17 residues. Germline V lookup: CDR1 MNHEY, CDR2 SMNVEV (reference sequence). The CDR3 DNA follows: TGTGCCAGCAGTCCCCTCCTAGCGACCGGGAAGACCGGGGAGCTGTTTTTT. As protein: CASSPLLATGKTGELFF.

The chain employs TRBV6-1 and TRBJ2-4, with unresolved D. Looked up from germline, CDR1 is MNHNS and CDR2 is SASEGT. This CDR3 has 17 residues. Trimming left V 1 base short and J 0 bases short, with 13 bases between. CDR3: CASSEGLQFLAKNIQYF. In DNA form, the CDR3 reads TGTGCCAGCAGTGAAGGACTCCAATTTCTAGCCAAAAACATTCAGTACTTC.

This chain connects TRBV12-5 to TRBJ2-3, with 8 bases fitting TRBD2. The germline CDR1 and CDR2 sequences are LGHNT and FRNRAP. The CDR3 has 15 amino acids. Losses at the gene ends were 1 base for V and 2 bases for J; bases not matched to a gene: 2. CDR3 in DNA: TGTGCTAGTGGTTTGGGGACTAGCTCCACAGATACGCAGTATTTT. Protein: CASGLGTSSTDTQYF.

The chain uses TRBV15 and TRBJ1-1; no clear D. Germline assignment: CDR1 LNHNV and CDR2 YYDKDF (reference sequence). The CDR3 loop spans 14 amino acids. Trimming stripped 3 bases from V and 1 base from J, with 9 bases between. The CDR3 here is CATSRYTENTEAFF. Written as DNA, the CDR3 is TGTGCCACCAGCAGGTATACAGAGAACACTGAAGCTTTCTTT.

This sequence joins TRBV2 and TRBJ1-1, with D perhaps TRBD1 (5 bases). Germline loops: CDR1 SNHLY, CDR2 FYNNEI. CDR3 length equals 17 residues. V lost 7 bases, J lost 0 bases, and 21 bases lay in between. The CDR3 DNA follows: TGTGCCAGCATCCTAGCGTTCTGGGGGTTCATGAACACTGAAGCTTTCTTT. It encodes CASILAFWGFMNTEAFF. The full variable domain, in which reference TRBV2 and TRBJ1-1 provide the parts outside the CDR3, is EPEVTQTPSHQVTQMGQEVILRCVPISNHLYFYWYRQILGQKVEFLVSFYNNEISEKSEIFDDQFSVERPDGSNFTLKIRSTKLEDSAMYFCASILAFWGFMNTEAFFGQGTRLTVV.

The rearrangement joins TRBV5-1 to TRBJ2-1, with D possibly being TRBD1 (8 bases). CDR1 and CDR2 from the germline V gene are SGHRS and YFSETQ. The CDR3 runs 15 residues. Trimming stripped 5 bases from V and 7 bases from J, with 19 bases between. The CDR3 loop reads CASRGQVLGGNEQFF. CDR3 sequence (DNA): TGCGCCAGCAGGGGACAGGTCCTCGGGGGGAATGAGCAGTTCTTC.

This sequence joins TRBV7-3 and TRBJ2-1, with D perhaps matching TRBD2 (5 bases). Germline CDR1 reads SGHTA; CDR2 reads FQGTGA. The CDR3 is made up of 14 amino acids. Trimming shortened V by 0 bases and J by 5 bases, and 8 bases separated the two germline ends. CDR3 sequence: CASSLTVGDNEQFF. The CDR3 nucleotides read TGTGCCAGCAGCTTAACTGTCGGGGACAATGAGCAGTTCTTC.

This clone was picked up a small number of times. This rearrangement joins TRBV14 to TRBJ1-2; 7 bases fit TRBD1. The CDR3 covers 17 residues. Germline V gene data show CDR1 as SGHDN and CDR2 as FVKESK. V lost 5 bases, J lost 2 bases, and 14 bases stayed unmatched. CDR3 nucleotide sequence: TGTGCCAGCAGCTTCGAGACAGGGCGAGATACAAACTATGGCTACACCTTC. It codes for CASSFETGRDTNYGYTF.

This rearrangement joins TRBV10-3 to TRBJ1-5; 9 bases agree with TRBD1. Trimming cost V 1 base and J 1 base; bases outside gene matches: 2. This CDR3 region has 16 residues. From germline, CDR1 is ENHRY and CDR2 SYGVKD. CDR3 amino acids: CAISELGQGSNQPQHF. Here the CDR3 DNA reads TGTGCCATCAGTGAGTTGGGACAGGGCAGCAATCAGCCCCAGCATTTT.

V gene TRBV27 combines with J gene TRBJ2-7, with 13 bases fitting TRBD2. Germline assignment: CDR1 MNHEY and CDR2 SMNVEV (reference sequence). V dropped 5 bases and J dropped 2; count of bases not matched to a gene: 3. The CDR3 is 15 amino acids. The chain's CDR3 is CASSRLAGGAYEQYF. The CDR3 DNA reads as TGTGCCAGCAGTCGACTAGCGGGAGGTGCCTACGAGCAGTACTTC.